Given below is one TCR beta chain in context. Its antigen is as yet unknown. The entry originates in a study of T cells in Graves' hyperthyroidism and ophthalmopathy. Study-level results: Stable hyperthyroidism was told apart from ophthalmopathy by a model built on 13 V-J features.

Authors of the study amplified TCR beta CDR3 regions from RNA transcripts. In the first-round RT-PCR of the TCR CDR3, the HTBI primer set was used. TCRdb redid the calling of the multiplex PCR reads with MiXCR, one entry per CDR3 protein. The table shows some 700,000 distinct CDR3 sequences, with 15% to 20% occurring only once. Looked up from germline, CDR1 is DFQATT and CDR2 is SNEGSKA (reference sequence). This CDR3 comprises 15 residues. V was clipped by 8 bases and J by 0 bases; unmatched bases: 7. Sequencing input: blood. V and J are TRBV20-1 and TRBJ2-1; 10 bases align to TRBD2. The receptor's source is a man aged 45-60 years with Graves' hyperthyroidism. The CDR3 sequence is CSHWTSGYSYNEQFF. The CDR3 nucleotides read TGCAGTCACTGGACTAGCGGATACTCCTACAATGAGCAGTTCTTC.